This TCR beta chain comes out of a study of Graves' ophthalmopathy and Graves' hyperthyroidism. Study-wide findings and caveats: The model's ophthalmopathy progression predictions had roughly 65% sensitivity and 72% to 80% specificity. Blood also harbored most expanded thyroid clonotypes above 0.001 frequency.

Germline V lookup: CDR1 ENHRY, CDR2 SYGVKD. There are 15 residues in the CDR3. Trimming left V 3 bases short and J 9 bases short, with 21 bases between. Investigators amplified TCR beta CDR3 regions from RNA transcripts. The first round was an RT-PCR with HTBI primers, and the second round was a multiplex PCR. TCRdb processed the multiplex PCR reads anew with MiXCR; each CDR3 protein has one entry. The table shows 200,000 to 300,000 distinct CDR3 sequences, with less than 55% occurring only once. Concerning this clonotype: The antigen is unknown.

Sequenced material: peripheral blood. This receptor was obtained from an adult man with Graves' ophthalmopathy. The rearrangement links TRBV10-3 to TRBJ2-7; the D gene is possibly TRBD1 (6 bases). The CDR3 DNA is TGTGCCATCAGTGACCTAACGGGACAAAGGAAGACGCAGTACTTC. This translates into CAISDLTGQRKTQYF.